These 10 T cell receptor beta chains were all obtained from the same sample, sequenced in a study of Ad26.COV2.S vaccination and SARS-CoV-2 variants. Treatment in this sample: over 15 received Ad26.COV2.S at low or high dose, single or two shots; about 5 received placebo; per-sample allocation not given. Sampling happened 63 days after the first vaccine or placebo injection. The repertoire was sequenced with immunoSEQ multiplex PCR; TCRdb's copy has only in-frame clones and lacks some. The sample has some 480,000 clones, around 88% seen once; the top ten hold over 10%. The sample in question was peripheral blood, obtained in a trial of Ad26.COV2.S vaccine versus placebo. Receptors originate from a person aged 18 to 65 who received the Ad26.COV2.S COVID-19 vaccine or a placebo.

This sequence joins TRBV18 and TRBJ1-1; possibly TRBD1 for D (6 bases). V was clipped by 8 bases and J by 6 bases, with 16 bases between them. Germline lookup yields CDR1 KGHSH and CDR2 LQKENI. This CDR3 contains 13 residues. CDR3 DNA: TGTGCCAGCCGTCGGGGGGCGGACGCTGAAGCTTTCTTT. Amino acid sequence: CASRRGADAEAFF.

V gene TRBV18 combines with J gene TRBJ1-1; D remains ambiguous. The CDR3 covers 15 residues. CDR1 and CDR2 (germline): KGHSH, LQKENI. The V and J ends lost 3 bases and 7 bases respectively, with 18 bases between them. The CDR3 DNA reads TGTGCCAGCTCACCCAAAAGGGTAAGTGCCGGTGAAGCTTTCTTT. Its protein is CASSPKRVSAGEAFF.

For this clone: Other nucleotide sequences in the sample specify the same CDR3. The chain recombines TRBV28 with TRBJ2-3, with D uncertain. Germline-derived CDR1 and CDR2 are MDHEN and SYDVKM. V was pared by 3 bases and J by 0 bases, with 7 bases between. The CDR3 is 14 amino acids. The CDR3 DNA sequence: TGTGCCAGCAGTTTCTCCGCTAGCACAGATACGCAGTATTTT. Translated: CASSFSASTDTQYF.

This clone turned up a few times. This chain links TRBV4-3 with TRBJ1-6; 8 bases match TRBD1. The junction had 8 bases not matched to a gene; V was cut back by 0 bases and J by 13 bases. Germline CDR1 and CDR2: LGHNA and YSLEER. The CDR3 covers 15 residues. In DNA form, the CDR3 reads TGCGCCAGCAGCCAAGAGGACAGGGCGGACATGCCCCTCCACTTT. Amino acid sequence: CASSQEDRADMPLHF.

The rearrangement links TRBV3-1 (or the pseudogene TRBV3-2) to TRBJ1-3, with D unresolved. CDR1 is LGHDT and CDR2 is YNNKEL in the germline V gene (reference sequence). The ends were cut back, 7 bases at V and 0 bases at J, with 22 bases in the middle. The CDR3 is 18 amino acids. The CDR3 DNA follows: TGTGCCAGCATAAGGTGGTTCCCGAAGACTTACTCTGGAAACACCATATATTTT. As protein: CASIRWFPKTYSGNTIYF.

This clone appeared a single time. The chain joins TRBV5-1 to TRBJ2-1; TRBD2 matches 11 bases. The trim removed 4 bases at V and 7 bases at J, leaving 4 bases unmatched. This CDR3 is 14 amino acids long. Germline V gene data show CDR1 as SGHRS and CDR2 as YFSETQ. CDR3 amino acids: CASSLLAGENEQFF. As DNA, the CDR3 is TGCGCCAGCAGCCTACTAGCGGGAGAAAATGAGCAGTTCTTC.

The V call is TRBV7-8, the J call TRBJ2-7, with no clear D. V lost 1 base to trimming and J lost 7 bases, with 5 bases between them. This CDR3 region has 11 residues. Germline CDR1 SGHVS, CDR2 FQNEAQ. The CDR3 region has the DNA TGTGCCAGCAGCTTAGGGAGAGAGCAGTACTTC. Its protein product is CASSLGREQYF. The full variable domain, rest sourced from reference TRBV7-8 and TRBJ2-7, is GAGVSQSPRYKVAKRGQDVALRCDPISGHVSLFWYQQALGQGPEFLTYFQNEAQLDKSGLPSDRFFAERPEGSVSTLKIQRTQQEDSAVYLCASSLGREQYFGPGTRLTVT.

The gene calls are TRBV19 and TRBJ1-2, with 7 bases that match TRBD1. Trimming cost V 5 bases and J 8 bases; bases outside gene matches: 11. The CDR3 is made up of 14 amino acids. Per the germline V gene, CDR1 is LNHDA and CDR2 is SQIVND (reference sequence). The CDR3 protein is CASSVVPGTAGYTF. DNA of the CDR3: TGTGCCAGTAGTGTCGTGCCCGGGACAGCGGGCTACACCTTC.

The rearrangement joins TRBV4-2 to TRBJ2-3; 11 nucleotides line up with TRBD2. Trimming at V came to 4 bases and at J to 5 bases, leaving 14 bases not matched to a gene. Germline-derived CDR1 and CDR2 are LGHNA and YNFKEQ. The CDR3 is 18 amino acids. The CDR3 region is CASSLPPGGSGREDTQYF. The DNA for the CDR3 is TGTGCCAGCAGCCTCCCCCCTGGGGGTAGCGGGAGGGAAGATACGCAGTATTTT.

Points on this clone: The junction does not match germline at one end; this may be a read error. This chain connects TRBV20-1 to TRBJ1-1; D is ambiguous. The CDR3 spans 8 residues. Germline-derived CDR1 and CDR2 are DFQATT and SNEGSKA (reference sequence). CDR3 nucleotides: TGCAGTGCTAGCGGTGGGCCTTTT. Its translation is CSASGGPF.